These 8 T cell receptor beta chains came from one sample sequenced in a study of cytomegalovirus exposure and HLA in healthy donors. Primers: 60 Vbeta forward and 13 Jbeta reverse. Measured with immunoSEQ multiplex PCR; TCRdb has only the in-frame clones, and not every one. The data contain more than 110,000 clones, roughly 77% of them singletons. Sequencing used PBMCs. All receptors derive from a male donor in good health and CMV-seronegative.

The rearrangement joins TRBV7-2 to TRBJ1-3; D ambiguous. The V gene lost 1 base and the J gene lost 4 bases, with 5 bases spanning the gap. Germline CDR1 is SGHTA and CDR2 is FQGNSA. This CDR3 has 13 amino acids. CDR3 region: CASSLGGGNTIYF. Here the CDR3 DNA reads TGTGCCAGCAGCTTAGGAGGCGGAAACACCATATATTTT.

V usage is TRBV29-1 and J usage is TRBJ2-1; 8 bases are shared with TRBD2. The CDR3 contains 14 residues. Germline CDR1 reads SQVTM; CDR2 reads ANQGSEA. V shed 3 bases, J shed 3 bases, and the junction held 4 bases outside the gene matches. The CDR3 is CSVESSGSYNEQFF. As DNA, the CDR3 is TGCAGCGTTGAGAGCAGCGGGAGCTACAATGAGCAGTTCTTC.

The CDR3 here is CASSPTGLAGGSEQYF. The CDR3 region has the DNA TGTGCCAGCAGCCCTACGGGACTAGCGGGAGGTTCCGAGCAGTACTTC. The genes are TRBV7-6 and TRBJ2-7; 15 bases match TRBD2. The CDR3 has 16 residues. The V and J ends lost 5 bases and 6 bases, in that order; junction bases with no gene match: 8. Germline lookup yields CDR1 SGHVS and CDR2 FNYEAQ.

Only one count was recorded for this clone. This chain joins TRBV6-7 and TRBJ1-1; 9 bases fit TRBD1. TRBV6-7 is reported as an ORF; its role is uncertain. The CDR3 sequence is 14 residues long. Trimming cost V 5 bases and J 2 bases; bases outside gene matches: 3. As DNA, the CDR3 is TGTGCCAGCAGTGGGACAGGGTACAACACTGAAGCTTTCTTT. Translating gives CASSGTGYNTEAFF.

Only a few counts were recorded for this clone. The chain links TRBV7-9 to TRBJ1-4, with D possibly TRBD1 on 6 matching bases. The germline gives CDR1 SEHNR, CDR2 FQNEAQ (reference sequence). The CDR3 sequence is 15 residues long. V was shortened by 3 bases and J by 5 bases, with 13 bases between the two germline ends. In DNA form, the CDR3 reads TGTGCCAGCAGCTTGGCAGGGGCTGAAAATGAAAAACTGTTTTTT. Protein product: CASSLAGAENEKLFF.

The CDR3 loop is CSVQGTANFGETQYF. As DNA, the CDR3 is TGCAGCGTCCAAGGGACAGCCAACTTCGGGGAGACCCAGTACTTC. The rearrangement uses TRBV29-1 and TRBJ2-5, with 7 bases that match TRBD1. Germline V lookup: CDR1 SQVTM, CDR2 ANQGSEA. The ends lost 6 bases at V and 5 bases at J; junction bases unmatched: 15. The CDR3 totals 15 residues.

This clone appeared once. The chain carries TRBV5-1 and TRBJ1-1; 7 bases align to TRBD1. Per the germline V gene, CDR1 is SGHRS and CDR2 is YFSETQ. The CDR3 spans 14 residues. Losses at the gene ends were 4 bases for V and 4 bases for J; bases not matched to a gene: 7. The chain's CDR3 is CASSEQGGSTEAFF. The CDR3 nucleotides read TGCGCCAGCAGCGAACAAGGGGGCTCCACTGAAGCTTTCTTT.

The V call is TRBV28, the J call TRBJ2-4; the D is unclear. Trimming removed 2 bases at V and 6 bases at J, with 14 bases between. CDR1 and CDR2 from the germline V gene are MDHEN and SYDVKM. There are 15 residues in the CDR3. Here the CDR3 reads CASSLLTSITNIQYF. The DNA for the CDR3 is TGTGCCAGCAGTTTACTAACTTCAATAACAAACATTCAGTACTTC.